This T cell receptor beta chain stems from a study of identical twins. TCRdb redid the calling of the 5' RACE reads with MiXCR, one entry per CDR3 protein. The table has 300,000 to 400,000 distinct CDR3 sequences, around an eighth seen once. This clonotype was picked up many times. In addition, the sample was reused for a study of yellow fever vaccine responses in identical twins.

Sequenced material: CD8+ T cells sorted from blood. This sequence was found in a woman aged 18-30 years in good health.

The CDR3 protein is CASEPTGMNTEAFF. CDR3 nucleotide sequence: TGTGCTAGTGAACCGACAGGGATGAACACTGAAGCTTTCTTT. The chain links TRBV12-5 to TRBJ1-1, with TRBD1 matching over 7 bases. The V and J ends lost 7 bases and 0 bases, in that order; junction bases with no gene match: 5. The CDR3 has 14 residues. Germline-derived CDR1 and CDR2 are LGHNT and FRNRAP.